The TCR beta chain described here comes from a study of shared clonotypes between healthy human individuals. Nashville, Tennessee was home to all donors, who were Caucasian adults. V gave up 6 bases and J gave up 3 bases; unmatched junction bases: 8. This CDR3 has 15 amino acids. CDR1 is MDHEN, CDR2 SYDVKM, per germline. Researchers divided each subset's genomic DNA evenly across several immunoSEQ plates. Input per replicate PCR of unsorted PBMC was around 300 ng DNA, corresponding to 25,000 to 30,000 T cell genomes. TCRdb's copy holds only in-frame clones and misses some; the assay was immunoSEQ multiplex PCR. The sample includes over 400,000 clones, about 72% of them seen just once.

The chain joins TRBV28 to TRBJ1-2; 9 nucleotides align to TRBD1. The TCR originated in a woman aged 35 to 49 in good health. Some clones in this sample may be carry-over from other donors' samples. The sequencing input was PBMCs. The CDR3 sequence: CASRGQGPFDYGYTF. The CDR3 nucleotides read TGTGCCAGCAGGGGACAGGGACCGTTTGACTATGGCTACACCTTC.